These 8 T cell receptor beta chains were all obtained from the same sample, sequenced in a study of memory CD4+ T cells and cytomegalovirus serostatus (dated by TCRdb to the late 2010s). The receptor library was made with the immunoSEQ multiplex PCR assay. In TCRdb, the immuneACCESS table is reduced to in-frame sequences with V and J assigned. These tables do not hold every clone; where another copy was compared, an unresolved V gene accounts for under half, and the others remain unexplained. Present in this sample are roughly 53,000 clones, around 81% of which were seen just once. Roughly 1.7% of the sample is in the top ten clones. A FACSAria II was used to sort memory CD4+ T cells, defined as single viable CD3+CD4+CD8-CD45RO+ cells. The sequencing sample was made of memory CD4+ T cells from blood. The receptor set was obtained from an adult in good health and CMV-seronegative.

The genes are TRBV5-1 and TRBJ1-1; weak D call: TRBD1 (5 bases). This CDR3 has 15 amino acids. V was cut by 0 bases and J by 5 bases, with 14 bases left in between. Germline CDR1 reads SGHRS; CDR2 reads YFSETQ. The CDR3 here is CASSLGPPGRTEAFF. DNA for the CDR3: TGCGCCAGCAGCTTGGGCCCCCCAGGGCGAACTGAAGCTTTCTTT.

This chain's CDR3 is CASSLDEGGEQYF. In DNA form, the CDR3 reads TGTGCCAGCAGCTTGGACGAAGGGGGGGAGCAGTACTTC. The chain employs TRBV5-4 and TRBJ2-7, with D perhaps given as TRBD1 or TRBD2 (6 bases each). The CDR3 consists of 13 residues. CDR1 SGHNT and CDR2 YYREEE come from the germline V gene (reference sequence). Trimming cost V 0 bases and J 7 bases, with 11 bases left between them.

This chain connects TRBV15 to TRBJ2-5; possibly TRBD2 for D (7 bases). V was pared by 3 bases and J by 2 bases, with 19 bases between. Germline V gene data show CDR1 as LNHNV and CDR2 as YYDKDF (reference sequence). This CDR3 is 17 amino acids long. The CDR3 here is CATSRARGEGGQETQYF. In nucleotides, the CDR3 is TGTGCCACCAGCAGGGCGCGCGGGGAGGGGGGACAAGAGACCCAGTACTTC.

The V and J genes are TRBV18 and TRBJ1-3; D is ambiguous. Germline lookup yields CDR1 KGHSH and CDR2 LQKENI. The CDR3 loop spans 14 amino acids. Trimming stripped 3 bases from V and 2 bases from J, with 8 bases between. This CDR3 reads CASSPRRAGNTIYF. The DNA for the CDR3 is TGTGCCAGCTCACCCCGGAGGGCTGGAAACACCATATATTTT.

This clone was observed once. This sequence joins TRBV19 and TRBJ2-2; TRBD1 agrees at 9 bases. Germline values: CDR1 LNHDA, CDR2 SQIVND (reference sequence). The V gene end was trimmed by 5 bases and the J gene end by 2 bases; junction bases not matched to a gene: 6. The CDR3 length is 16 residues. CDR3 sequence: CASSGGTGYNTGELFF. The CDR3 DNA sequence: TGTGCCAGTAGTGGCGGGACAGGGTATAACACCGGGGAGCTGTTTTTT.

The V gene is TRBV18, the J gene TRBJ2-1, with 14 bases identical to TRBD2. The CDR3 contains 19 residues. Losses at the gene ends were 5 bases for V and 2 bases for J; bases not matched to a gene: 11. Germline V gene sequence: CDR1 KGHSH, CDR2 LQKENI. The CDR3 DNA reads as TGTGCCAGCTCATCCTCCCAGGGACTAGCGGGAGCGACCTACAATGAGCAGTTCTTC. This codes for CASSSSQGLAGATYNEQFF.

In its sample, this clone was seen a few times. The rearrangement links TRBV7-2 to TRBJ2-7, with D possibly being TRBD2 (6 bases). The CDR3 loop spans 15 amino acids. Germline lookup yields CDR1 SGHTA and CDR2 FQGNSA. The V and J ends lost 0 bases and 4 bases respectively, with 13 bases between them. The CDR3 sequence: CASSLATGDLYEQYF. The CDR3 region has the DNA TGTGCCAGCAGCTTAGCAACGGGGGATTTGTACGAGCAGTACTTC.

V gene TRBV4-1 combines with J gene TRBJ2-5; D possibly corresponds to TRBD1 (7 bases). With 0 bases removed from V and 5 bases from J, the gap between germline ends came to 13 bases. The CDR3 runs 15 residues. CDR1 is MGHRA, CDR2 YSYEKL, per germline. CDR3 loop: CASSQEGRGDETQYF. The CDR3 DNA reads as TGCGCCAGCAGCCAAGAAGGCAGGGGGGATGAGACCCAGTACTTC.